This TCR beta chain was retrieved from a study of blood T cell repertoires in COVID-19. Background on the study: Collection of acute and convalescent COVID-19 samples took place in the United States, Italy and Spain. Nucleic acid was either cDNA or gDNA, and it came from T cells, B-cell-depleted T cells, or PBMCs.

Produced via immunoSEQ multiplex PCR; TCRdb's table is partial and in-frame only. Altogether around 230,000 clones are present, around 78% being singletons, with the ten largest covering 2.5% to 3%. The TCR sequence derives from a woman in her 70s with active or convalescent COVID-19. What was sequenced was peripheral blood.

The CDR3 loop is CASSFDGSFTEAFF. The CDR3 bases are TGTGCCAGTAGTTTCGACGGGTCGTTCACTGAAGCTTTCTTT. V usage is TRBV19 and J usage is TRBJ1-1, with D unresolved. Germline loops: CDR1 LNHDA, CDR2 SQIVND (reference sequence). Trimming took off 5 bases at V and 4 bases at J, with 14 bases between the two ends. The CDR3 is made up of 14 amino acids.